This record concerns one TCR beta chain sequence. The assay was immunoSEQ multiplex PCR, and TCRdb's table has in-frame clones only and misses some. This sample has 470,000 or so clones; roughly 80% occur once, and the top ten carry roughly 13%. The data derive from a study of shared clonotypes between healthy human individuals. Germline values: CDR1 MNHEY, CDR2 SMNVEV (reference sequence). V was cut by 2 bases and J by 4 bases, with 12 bases left in between. This CDR3 has 15 residues. The chain uses TRBV27 and TRBJ1-5; D remains unclear. This TCR derives from a woman aged 40-49 years in good health. Some clones in this sample may be carry-over from other donors' samples. Sequences were obtained from PBMCs. The CDR3 here is CASSLEGRPNQPQHF. For the CDR3, the DNA is TGTGCCAGCAGTTTAGAGGGCCGACCAAATCAGCCCCAGCATTTT.